Listed here are 26 T cell receptor beta chains from one sample, sequenced in a study of identical twins. TCRdb re-called the 5' RACE reads through MiXCR, storing one row per CDR3 protein. The table shows hundreds of thousands of distinct CDR3 sequences, with 12% occurring only once. This same sample was also taken into another study, of yellow fever vaccine responses in identical twins.

Sequencing was performed on CD8+ T cells sorted from blood. These receptor sequences come from a woman under 30 in good health.

This clonotype was observed a handful of times. In DNA, the CDR3 is TGTGCCAGCAGCTTTGACAGGGTCACAGATACGCAGTATTTT. Translated, it gives CASSFDRVTDTQYF. This chain uses TRBV9 with TRBJ2-3; 7 nucleotides line up with TRBD1. The germline CDR1 and CDR2 sequences are SGDLS and YYNGEE. CDR3 size: 14 residues. V lost 4 bases to trimming and J lost 2 bases; unmatched junction nucleotides: 4. The whole variable domain, remainder taken from reference TRBV9 and TRBJ2-3, is DSGVTQTPKHLITATGQRVTLRCSPRSGDLSVYWYQQSLDQGLQFLIQYYNGEERAKGNILERFSAQQFPDLHSELNLSSLELGDSALYFCASSFDRVTDTQYFGPGTRLTVL.

This clonotype was seen only a few times. The chain combines TRBV27 with TRBJ2-1; D uncertain. Germline V gene lookup returns CDR1 MNHEY and CDR2 SMNVEV (reference sequence). This CDR3 contains 16 residues. Trimming removed 3 bases at V and 10 bases at J, with 22 bases between. CDR3 residues: CASSFYGVVGVSEQFF. For the CDR3, the DNA is TGTGCCAGCAGTTTCTATGGTGTTGTTGGGGTAAGCGAGCAGTTCTTC.

In this sample, this clonotype turned up many times. The rearrangement links TRBV20-1 to TRBJ2-1; 9 nucleotides match TRBD2. Per germline, CDR1 DFQATT and CDR2 SNEGSKA (reference sequence). Trimming cost V 5 bases and J 7 bases; bases outside gene matches: 9. CDR3 length equals 14 residues. DNA of the CDR3: TGCAGTGCTGAAAGCGGGGGGAGAGGGAATGAGCAGTTCTTC. It encodes CSAESGGRGNEQFF.

This clonotype has ten or more counts. The chain has TRBV29-1 and TRBJ1-1, with D maybe TRBD1 (6 bases). The V end lost 6 bases, the J end lost 5 bases, and 16 bases lay between the germline ends. CDR1 and CDR2 from the germline V gene are SQVTM and ANQGSEA. The CDR3 loop spans 13 amino acids. The CDR3 reads CSVFGGGWTEAFF. CDR3 coding DNA: TGCAGCGTATTTGGGGGCGGGTGGACTGAAGCTTTCTTT.

The gene calls are TRBV7-9 and TRBJ2-3, with TRBD2 matching over 8 bases. V was pared by 2 bases and J by 5 bases, with 6 bases of the junction left unmatched. CDR3 length equals 15 residues. Germline lookup yields CDR1 SEHNR and CDR2 FQNEAQ (reference sequence). CDR3 nucleotide sequence: TGTGCCAGCAGCTTACAAGCGGGAGTTGGAGATACGCAGTATTTT. This encodes CASSLQAGVGDTQYF.

A few counts support this clonotype. The genes are TRBV7-9 and TRBJ2-7; the D gene is possibly TRBD1 (5 bases). This CDR3 is built from 14 residues. Trimming stripped 3 bases from V and 1 base from J, with 10 bases between. CDR1 is SEHNR and CDR2 is FQNEAQ in the germline V gene (reference sequence). The CDR3 bases are TGTGCCAGCAGCTTCGCGACAGAGTCCTACGAGCAGTACTTC. This encodes CASSFATESYEQYF. The full variable domain, completed using reference TRBV7-9 and TRBJ2-7, is DTGVSQNPRHKITKRGQNVTFRCDPISEHNRLYWYRQTLGQGPEFLTYFQNEAQLEKSRLLSDRFSAERPKGSFSTLEIQRTEQGDSAMYLCASSFATESYEQYFGPGTRLTVT.

This clonotype was counted between two and nine times. V usage is TRBV29-1 and J usage is TRBJ2-5; 9 positions match TRBD1. The CDR3 has 17 amino acids. V trimming: 1 base; J trimming: 0 bases; junction bases outside the gene matches: 9. CDR1 is SQVTM, CDR2 ANQGSEA, per germline. The chain's CDR3 is CSVEGGTGQGYQETQYF. In nucleotides, the CDR3 is TGCAGCGTTGAAGGAGGGACGGGACAGGGTTACCAAGAGACCCAGTACTTC.

This clonotype was seen a few times. The chain recombines TRBV20-1 with TRBJ2-7; tentatively, D is TRBD1 (6 bases). V was pared by 6 bases and J by 4 bases, with 19 bases between. The CDR3 spans 14 residues. Germline CDR1 DFQATT, CDR2 SNEGSKA (reference sequence). CDR3 coding DNA: TGCAGTGCGGGGGCGGTGAGGAGAATATACGAGCAGTACGTC. It encodes CSAGAVRRIYEQYV.

This clonotype appeared a few times. V and J are TRBV7-6 and TRBJ2-1; 10 bases map to TRBD2. The CDR3 sequence is 17 residues long. Germline lookup yields CDR1 SGHVS and CDR2 FNYEAQ. V was pared by 0 bases and J by 3 bases, with 5 bases of the junction left unmatched. The CDR3, as DNA: TGTGCCAGCAGCTTAGCCGAACTAGCGGGGCACTACAATGAGCAGTTCTTC. Its translation: CASSLAELAGHYNEQFF.

This clonotype turned up a few times. The V gene is TRBV7-9, the J gene TRBJ1-2, with 8 bases lining up with TRBD1. Trimming removed 5 bases from V and 8 bases from J; junction bases left unmatched: 16. Germline CDR1 and CDR2: SEHNR and FQNEAQ (reference sequence). There are 16 residues in the CDR3. CDR3 sequence reads: CASSGRDRSPEGGYTF. CDR3 coding DNA: TGTGCCAGCAGCGGCCGGGACAGGTCCCCGGAGGGGGGCTACACCTTC.

V is TRBV5-1 and J is TRBJ2-7; D is perhaps TRBD1 or TRBD2 (7 bases each). The length of the CDR3 is 15 residues. Per the germline V gene, CDR1 is SGHRS and CDR2 is YFSETQ. Trimming pared 0 bases from V and 4 bases from J, leaving 14 bases between. Here the CDR3 reads CASSLGGGGVYEQYF. In nucleotides, the CDR3 is TGCGCCAGCAGCTTGGGGGGAGGGGGCGTTTACGAGCAGTACTTC.

This clonotype came up a few times. This chain links TRBV12-3 or TRBV12-4 with TRBJ2-7; 7 nucleotides agree with TRBD2. The CDR3 has 12 residues. J was trimmed by 2 bases and V by 6 bases; bases with no gene match: 1. The CDR3 bases are TGTGCCAGCAGCCGGGAGGCCTACGAGCAGTACTTC. Translation: CASSREAYEQYF.

This clonotype was detected only a few times. The CDR3 DNA is TGTGCCAGCAGCCGTAGGGTCGGCTCTGGAAACACCATATATTTT. It encodes CASSRRVGSGNTIYF. The genes are TRBV3-1 and TRBJ1-3; D uncertain. Germline V CDR1 and CDR2: LGHDT, YNNKEL (reference sequence). The ends were cut back, 4 bases at V and 0 bases at J, with 10 bases in the middle. The CDR3 is 15 amino acids.

This clonotype was detected a few times. J is TRBJ2-5 and V is TRBV5-6; 12 nucleotides match TRBD2. In germline, CDR1 is SGHDT, CDR2 YYEEEE. Trimming cost V 4 bases and J 4 bases; bases outside gene matches: 8. This CDR3 comprises 16 residues. The CDR3 sequence is CASSLRTSGARETQYF. DNA of the CDR3: TGTGCCAGCAGCCTACGGACTAGCGGGGCGAGAGAGACCCAGTACTTC.

This clonotype was picked up many times. The gene calls are TRBV12-3 or TRBV12-4 and TRBJ2-2; the match to TRBD2 covers 7 bases. V trimming: 8 bases; J trimming: 1 base; junction bases outside the gene matches: 4. The length of the CDR3 is 14 residues. CDR3 amino acids: CASGGLRNTGELFF. In DNA, the CDR3 is TGTGCCAGCGGGGGACTAAGGAACACCGGGGAGCTGTTTTTT.

The chain employs TRBV12-3 or TRBV12-4 and TRBJ2-5; TRBD2 matches 12 bases. V was clipped by 6 bases and J by 1 base; unmatched bases: 6. The CDR3 has 16 amino acids. The CDR3 DNA follows: TGTGCCAGCAGCGGACTAGCGGGGCCACTCCAAGAGACCCAGTACTTC. It yields the protein CASSGLAGPLQETQYF.

The chain links TRBV27 to TRBJ2-5, with 7 positions matching TRBD2. From germline, CDR1 is MNHEY and CDR2 SMNVEV (reference sequence). This CDR3 spans 15 amino acids. With V trimmed by 3 bases and J by 5 bases, 9 bases remained unmatched. As DNA, the CDR3 is TGTGCCAGCAGTTTTGCCCGGGGGGTAGCGGAGACCCAGTACTTC. Protein: CASSFARGVAETQYF.

The V gene is TRBV15, the J gene TRBJ1-1, with 8 bases aligning to TRBD1. V was pared by 1 base and J by 0 bases, with 4 bases of the junction left unmatched. CDR3 size: 16 residues. Germline lookup yields CDR1 LNHNV and CDR2 YYDKDF (reference sequence). In DNA form, the CDR3 reads TGTGCCACCAGCAGAGGACAGGGGTTTGTGAACACTGAAGCTTTCTTT. Its protein product is CATSRGQGFVNTEAFF.

This clonotype was detected ten times or more. V gene TRBV5-1 combines with J gene TRBJ2-7; perhaps D is TRBD1 or TRBD2 (6 bases each). Trimming shortened V by 4 bases and J by 3 bases, and 14 bases separated the two germline ends. Germline CDR1 SGHRS, CDR2 YFSETQ. The length of the CDR3 is 14 residues. CDR3 coding DNA: TGCGCCAGCAGCCCCCAAGGGGGGTTCTACGAGCAGTACTTC. It translates to CASSPQGGFYEQYF.

The rearrangement uses TRBV24-1 and TRBJ2-1, with D unresolved. Germline values: CDR1 KGHDR, CDR2 SFDVKD. The CDR3 spans 17 residues. V was cut by 3 bases and J by 0 bases, with 14 bases left in between. The CDR3 region has the DNA TGTGCCACCAGTGATACGTCCAGGATGAGCTCCTACAATGAGCAGTTCTTC. Amino acid sequence: CATSDTSRMSSYNEQFF.

This clonotype was counted between two and nine times. The rearrangement joins TRBV6-2 or TRBV6-3 to TRBJ2-7, with 9 bases fitting TRBD2. Germline loops: CDR1 MNHEY, CDR2 SVGEGT. V dropped 2 bases and J dropped 2; count of bases not matched to a gene: 10. The CDR3 loop spans 17 amino acids. This CDR3 reads CASSYPMTSGQTYEQYV. The CDR3 DNA sequence: TGTGCCAGCAGTTACCCGATGACTAGCGGACAGACCTACGAGCAGTACGTC.

This clonotype was detected only a few times. J is TRBJ1-2 and V is TRBV2, with D tentatively TRBD1 (5 bases). The V end lost 7 bases, the J end lost 4 bases, and 10 bases lay between the germline ends. The length of the CDR3 is 12 residues. Per the germline V gene, CDR1 is SNHLY and CDR2 is FYNNEI. DNA of the CDR3: TGTGCCAGCATCCAGGGACGCTATGGCTACACCTTC. Translation gives CASIQGRYGYTF.

This chain joins TRBV15 and TRBJ2-1; 11 bases align to TRBD2. CDR3 length equals 16 residues. V shed 3 bases and J 3 bases; nucleotides not matched to a gene: 4. Germline values: CDR1 LNHNV, CDR2 YYDKDF (reference sequence). CDR3 in amino acids: CATSRQLAGVYNEQFF. The CDR3 DNA sequence: TGTGCCACCAGCAGGCAACTAGCGGGGGTCTACAATGAGCAGTTCTTC.

This chain uses TRBV4-1 with TRBJ1-2; 7 nucleotides align to TRBD1. From germline, CDR1 is MGHRA and CDR2 YSYEKL. The J segment lost 4 bases and the V segment lost 4 bases, leaving 6 bases of the junction unmatched. The length of the CDR3 is 14 residues. CDR3 in amino acids: CASSPAQGSYGYTF. The CDR3 DNA is TGCGCCAGCAGCCCCGCACAGGGGAGCTATGGCTACACCTTC.

As concerns this clonotype: At one of its ends the junction is not consistent with the germline gene, which may arise from a read error. The chain combines TRBV5-1 with TRBJ1-4; TRBD1 might be the D (5 bases). Germline loops: CDR1 SGHRS, CDR2 YFSETQ. This CDR3 comprises 16 residues. This CDR3 is CASSLVPGPTNEKLFF. CDR3 in DNA: TGCGCCAGTAGCTTGGTTCCGGGACCAACTAATGAAAAACTGTTTTTT.

V and J are TRBV5-6 and TRBJ2-5, with D uncertain. Trimming pared 6 bases from V and 0 bases from J, leaving 9 bases between. CDR1 SGHDT and CDR2 YYEEEE come from the germline V gene. The length of the CDR3 is 13 residues. The CDR3 coding sequence is TGTGCCAGCACCATGGGGTACCAAGAGACCCAGTACTTC. Its translation is CASTMGYQETQYF.